These T cell receptor beta chains were read from a single sample in a study of Graves' ophthalmopathy and Graves' hyperthyroidism. TCRdb redid the calling of the multiplex PCR reads with MiXCR, one entry per CDR3 protein. The table has about 220,000 distinct CDR3 sequences, about 22% seen once. The specimen sequenced was peripheral blood. The receptors were sampled from a woman between 50 and 59 years old with Graves' ophthalmopathy. Each CDR3 is given without its conserved first and last residue. The D gene is left open where the match is weak.

V,J,D,CDR3
TRBV2,TRBJ1-3,-,ASSGQAWNTIY
TRBV2,TRBJ1-2,-,ASSDGNYGYT
TRBV3-1,TRBJ2-5,TRBD2,ASSPSGAGQETQY
TRBV18,TRBJ2-7,-,ASSPPDVRLNEQY
TRBV20-1,TRBJ2-4,TRBD1,SAREPDRARAKNIQY
TRBV5-1,TRBJ2-5,-,ASSSRRPYQETQY
TRBV10-3,TRBJ2-6,TRBD1,AISRTGLSGANVLT
TRBV7-8,TRBJ2-7,-,ASSFRQPYEQY
TRBV12-3/TRBV12-4,TRBJ1-2,TRBD1,ASSPRDRGYT
TRBV19,TRBJ2-7,-,ASGIGGTSRPYEQY
TRBV20-1,TRBJ2-7,-,SARVGGDFYEQY
TRBV7-3,TRBJ1-2,-,ASSLIEGSGYT
TRBV11-2,TRBJ2-3,TRBD2,ASSWGLAGDLSTDTQY
TRBV2,TRBJ1-1,-,ASLTRPNTEAF
TRBV19,TRBJ2-2,-,ASSIDWSNTGELF
TRBV30,TRBJ2-7,TRBD1,AWSTGTGKVEQY
TRBV12-5,TRBJ2-2,-,ASGSGANTGELF
TRBV6-2/TRBV6-3,TRBJ2-3,TRBD2,ASSRPVGSGRSGNTQY
TRBV5-1,TRBJ2-7,-,ASSPDGQSSYEQY
TRBV5-4,TRBJ1-2,-,ASSLGRQRDYGYT
TRBV5-4,TRBJ2-5,-,ASSLYFQETQY
TRBV12-3/TRBV12-4,TRBJ2-7,-,ASSFVGPREQY
TRBV2,TRBJ2-6,-,ASSDNSGANVLT
TRBV3-1,TRBJ2-7,-,ASSQDHSAFSYEQY